The entry below gives a single T cell receptor beta chain sequence along with its context. The antigen remains unidentified. This sample was taken from a study of CD8 T cells in ankylosing spondylitis. Whole-study results and caveats: Reports say disease-linked clones showed up significantly more in matched ankylosing spondylitis synovial fluid. Within ankylosing spondylitis blood, a TCR beta motif made up of several highly homologous variants appeared to be characteristic. Before this, some motif variants had been reported in reactive arthritis synovial fluid and blood.

As the method for making TCR beta libraries, quantitative 5'-RACE with molecular barcodes was used. Using its own MiXCR run on the 5' RACE reads, TCRdb lists one record per CDR3 protein. The table records approximately 220,000 distinct CDR3 sequences, about 26% of them present only once. Germline CDR1 KGHDR, CDR2 SFDVKD. Trimming shortened V by 7 bases and J by 10 bases, and 16 bases separated the two germline ends. The CDR3 spans 13 residues. The sample taken for sequencing was blood, either unsorted or a sorted T cell fraction (not recorded which). The V and J genes are TRBV24-1 and TRBJ2-1, with a possible D match to TRBD2 (5 bases). This clonotype was obtained from a male donor with ankylosing spondylitis or in good health (not recorded which). CDR3 sequence reads: CATREPGSGEQFF. CDR3 nucleotides: TGTGCCACCAGGGAGCCGGGGTCTGGAGAGCAGTTCTTC.